This TCR beta chain was found in a study of cytomegalovirus exposure and HLA in healthy donors. Study in general: For the approximately 360 genotyped donors, 81% fell within the Caucasian-associated ancestry cluster.

Vbeta (60) and Jbeta (13) primers were used in the PCR. Only in-frame clones appear in the TCRdb table, and some are missing; sequencing was by immunoSEQ multiplex PCR. The sample carries approximately 150,000 clones, more than 80% recorded once. Findings of the study overall: In a later analysis, V- and J-gene trimming of beta chains associated with a DCLRE1C missense variant, replicated independently.

Germline CDR1 and CDR2: SGHTA and FQGNSA. This CDR3 has 13 residues. V shed 5 bases and J 6 bases; nucleotides not matched to a gene: 7. In the case of this clone: Its antigen is not identified.

Specimen: PBMCs. This clonotype originated in a woman between 50 and 59 years old in good health and CMV-seronegative. This chain connects TRBV7-2 to TRBJ2-7; 7 positions match TRBD1. The CDR3 DNA is TGTGCCAGCAGCCCCAATAGACAGGGCGAGCAGTACTTC. It codes for CASSPNRQGEQYF.